In this sample, the clone carrying this T cell receptor beta chain turned up many times. What it recognizes is unknown. V lost 5 bases and J lost 0, with 14 bases in between. Germline V gene data show CDR1 as SGHTA and CDR2 as FQGTGA. The CDR3 spans 15 residues. The record originates from a study of T-cell reconstitution after alpha-beta-depleted transplantation in children. Study-level findings and limits: There were some patients whose high TCRbeta diversity at day 60 came from surviving recipient T cells and thymic progenitors. Newly generated T cells supplied most T-cell counts and diversity one year post-transplant. Several hundred expanded graft clones reportedly supplied alpha-beta T cells about two months after transplant.

Preparation of the TCRbeta library used unique molecular identifiers. TCRdb reanalysed the PCR reads using MiXCR and keeps one entry per CDR3 protein. The sample records approximately 800,000 distinct CDR3 sequences, approximately 15% being singletons. Sequencing was performed on PBMCs, mostly from graft donor cells, taken 360 days after TCRalphabeta/CD19-depleted stem cell transplant. The chain recombines TRBV7-3 with TRBJ2-7; D is ambiguous. This receptor was obtained from a male patient younger than 18 who had a stem cell transplant for acute lymphoblastic leukemia, so the T cells may come from the graft donor. The CDR3, as DNA: TGTGCCAGCAGCCCCCTCCCTTCTAGCTCCTACGAGCAGTACTTC. This translates into CASSPLPSSSYEQYF.